Presented here are 17 T cell receptor beta chains from one specimen sequenced in a study of blood T cell repertoires in COVID-19. Generated by immunoSEQ multiplex PCR, the TCRdb table keeps only in-frame clones and is missing some. The sample lists some 360,000 clones; around 90% were seen once. Sequenced input: peripheral blood. Receptors were obtained from a woman aged 55-69 years with COVID-19, enrolled during active disease.

The chain employs TRBV29-1 and TRBJ2-5, with TRBD1 matching over 7 bases. This CDR3 spans 13 amino acids. Germline V gene data show CDR1 as SQVTM and CDR2 as ANQGSEA. The junction had 6 bases not matched to a gene; V was cut back by 8 bases and J by 0 bases. The CDR3 loop reads CSPLGTDQETQYF. In nucleotides, the CDR3 is TGCAGCCCATTAGGGACAGACCAAGAGACCCAGTACTTC.

The chain uses TRBV12-5 and TRBJ1-6; D not resolved. Trimming stripped 3 bases from V and 0 bases from J, with 6 bases between. CDR1 LGHNT and CDR2 FRNRAP come from the germline V gene. This CDR3 is built from 15 residues. The chain's CDR3 is CASGFHSSYNSPLHF. Written as DNA, the CDR3 is TGTGCTAGTGGTTTTCACAGCTCCTATAATTCACCCCTCCACTTT.

This clone was detected only once. The CDR3 DNA reads TGTGCCAGCAGTCACGGGGGGGAGAACACAGATACGCAGTATTTT. Translated, it gives CASSHGGENTDTQYF. The chain is built from TRBV6-5 and TRBJ2-3; the match to TRBD2 covers 8 bases. The V gene's germline CDR1 is MNHEY and CDR2 SVGAGI. The CDR3 extends over 15 amino acids. V dropped 5 bases and J dropped 2; count of bases not matched to a gene: 6.

The chain couples TRBV9 to TRBJ2-1; 8 nucleotides agree with TRBD2. The CDR3 covers 16 residues. The V gene end was trimmed by 4 bases and the J gene end by 8 bases; junction bases not matched to a gene: 14. Germline V gene sequence: CDR1 SGDLS, CDR2 YYNGEE. This chain's CDR3 is CASSPRLASGLYEQFF. In DNA, the CDR3 is TGTGCCAGCAGCCCACGACTAGCGTCGGGTTTATATGAGCAGTTCTTC. Looking up the rest from reference TRBV9 and TRBJ2-1 gives the full variable domain: DSGVTQTPKHLITATGQRVTLRCSPRSGDLSVYWYQQSLDQGLQFLIQYYNGEERAKGNILERFSAQQFPDLHSELNLSSLELGDSALYFCASSPRLASGLYEQFFGPGTRLTVL.

A single count supports this clone. The chain combines TRBV6-5 with TRBJ1-4, with D perhaps TRBD1 (6 bases). The CDR3 spans 13 residues. The germline V and J ends were trimmed by 9 bases and 4 bases, with 12 bases remaining between them. The germline gives CDR1 MNHEY, CDR2 SVGAGI. The CDR3 sequence is CASGTFSNEKLFF. As DNA, the CDR3 is TGTGCCAGTGGGACATTTAGTAATGAAAAACTGTTTTTT.

This chain connects TRBV19 to TRBJ1-3; D is possibly TRBD1 (5 bases). Trimming stripped 7 bases from V and 0 bases from J, with 7 bases between. Per the germline V gene, CDR1 is LNHDA and CDR2 is SQIVND (reference sequence). The CDR3 covers 13 residues. Here the CDR3 reads CASTQASGNTIYF. In DNA, the CDR3 is TGTGCCAGTACACAGGCCTCTGGAAACACCATATATTTT.

V gene TRBV19 combines with J gene TRBJ1-5; a possible D gene is TRBD1 (5 bases). Germline CDR1 is LNHDA and CDR2 is SQIVND (reference sequence). The CDR3 is made up of 12 amino acids. V lost 9 bases and J 4 bases, leaving 10 bases between the germline ends. CDR3 DNA: TGTGCCAGCAGGGAGGTGAATCAGCCCCAGCATTTT. It specifies CASREVNQPQHF.

This chain joins TRBV9 and TRBJ2-1; D possibly corresponds to TRBD2 (5 bases). Germline CDR1 SGDLS, CDR2 YYNGEE. This CDR3 comprises 14 residues. V was shortened by 1 base and J by 8 bases, with 13 bases between the two germline ends. CDR3 in amino acids: CASSVTAADDEQFF. The CDR3 DNA sequence: TGTGCCAGCAGCGTAACAGCGGCGGACGATGAGCAGTTCTTC. Variable domain in full (rest from reference TRBV9 and TRBJ2-1): DSGVTQTPKHLITATGQRVTLRCSPRSGDLSVYWYQQSLDQGLQFLIQYYNGEERAKGNILERFSAQQFPDLHSELNLSSLELGDSALYFCASSVTAADDEQFFGPGTRLTVL.

The chain uses TRBV2 and TRBJ2-3, with D possibly TRBD1 on 6 matching bases. The germline V and J ends were trimmed by 5 bases and 1 base, with 16 bases remaining between them. The CDR3 spans 16 residues. CDR1 and CDR2 from the germline V gene are SNHLY and FYNNEI. The CDR3 sequence: CASSYREGVGTDTQYF. The CDR3 DNA sequence: TGTGCCAGCAGTTACAGGGAAGGGGTGGGCACAGATACGCAGTATTTT. Based on the CDR3 plus reference TRBV2 and TRBJ2-3, the full variable domain is EPEVTQTPSHQVTQMGQEVILRCVPISNHLYFYWYRQILGQKVEFLVSFYNNEISEKSEIFDDQFSVERPDGSNFTLKIRSTKLEDSAMYFCASSYREGVGTDTQYFGPGTRLTVL.

J is TRBJ2-7 and V is TRBV7-6, with D maybe TRBD2 (5 bases). CDR1 and CDR2 (germline): SGHVS, FNYEAQ. The V end lost 2 bases, the J end lost 5 bases, and 22 bases lay between the germline ends. There are 17 residues in the CDR3. CDR3: CASSLSAGSQLGDEQYF. For the CDR3, the DNA is TGTGCCAGCAGCTTATCGGCAGGCTCCCAACTAGGAGACGAGCAGTACTTC.

The CDR3: CASSPSGTGYTEAFF. Written as DNA, the CDR3 is TGTGCCAGCAGTCCCTCCGGGACAGGGTACACTGAAGCTTTCTTT. The rearrangement joins TRBV6-5 to TRBJ1-1; 9 nucleotides line up with TRBD1. The germline V gene encodes CDR1 MNHEY and CDR2 SVGAGI. This CDR3 comprises 15 residues. Unmatched junction bases numbered 7, after V lost 5 bases and J lost 3 bases.

The CDR3 here is CASGQNSPLHF. DNA for the CDR3: TGTGCCAGTGGACAGAATTCACCCCTCCACTTT. This chain joins TRBV19 and TRBJ1-6; maybe TRBD1 (6 bases). The germline gives CDR1 LNHDA, CDR2 SQIVND (reference sequence). Trimming removed 8 bases from V and 7 bases from J, with 6 bases in between. The CDR3 has 11 residues.

This chain joins TRBV5-1 and TRBJ2-5, with a weak D call TRBD1 (5 bases). Germline CDR1 and CDR2: SGHRS and YFSETQ. V was clipped by 5 bases and J by 1 base, with 6 bases between them. This CDR3 region has 12 residues. The CDR3 coding sequence is TGCGCCAGCAGGCAGGGCCAAGAGACCCAGTACTTC. Its protein is CASRQGQETQYF.

The CDR3 DNA sequence: TGTGCCAGCGGATATTTTCAGGGGGAGTCCGGCTACACCTTC. Protein: CASGYFQGESGYTF. The chain carries TRBV6-5 and TRBJ1-2, with TRBD1 matching 7 bases. CDR1 and CDR2 (germline): MNHEY, SVGAGI. J gave up 8 bases and V 8 bases, and 14 bases lay outside the gene matches. The CDR3 spans 14 residues.

The chain has TRBV18 and TRBJ1-5; 7 bases fit TRBD1. Per germline, CDR1 KGHSH and CDR2 LQKENI. Trimming cost V 2 bases and J 6 bases; bases outside gene matches: 7. There are 15 residues in the CDR3. The CDR3 DNA reads TGTGCCAGCTCACCAGGAGCAGGGGGATCTCAGCCCCAGCATTTT. It specifies CASSPGAGGSQPQHF.

The gene calls are TRBV5-1 and TRBJ2-3; a possible D gene is TRBD2 (6 bases). Looked up from germline, CDR1 is SGHRS and CDR2 is YFSETQ. Trimming pared 4 bases from V and 6 bases from J, leaving 21 bases between. The CDR3 extends over 16 amino acids. This CDR3 is CASSTNPGLSMDTQYF. The CDR3 bases are TGCGCCAGCAGCACAAACCCGGGACTTTCAATGGATACGCAGTATTTT.

The chain links TRBV6-5 to TRBJ1-5, with D uncertain. Trimming removed 1 base at V and 6 bases at J, with 13 bases between. CDR1 MNHEY and CDR2 SVGAGI come from the germline V gene. The CDR3 has 15 amino acids. CDR3 sequence (DNA): TGTGCCAGCAGTTACTATGGGCTGGCCGGTCAGCCCCAGCATTTT. Protein product: CASSYYGLAGQPQHF.